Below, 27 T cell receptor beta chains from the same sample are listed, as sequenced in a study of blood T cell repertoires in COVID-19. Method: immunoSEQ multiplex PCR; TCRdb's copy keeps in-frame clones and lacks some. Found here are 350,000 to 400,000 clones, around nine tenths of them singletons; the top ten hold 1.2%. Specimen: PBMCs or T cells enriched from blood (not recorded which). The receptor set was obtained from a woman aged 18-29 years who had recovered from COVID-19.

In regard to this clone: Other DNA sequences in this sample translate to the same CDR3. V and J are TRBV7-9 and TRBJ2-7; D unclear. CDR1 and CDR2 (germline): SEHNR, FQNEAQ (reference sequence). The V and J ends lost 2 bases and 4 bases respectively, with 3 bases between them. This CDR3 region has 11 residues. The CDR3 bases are TGTGCCAGCAGCTTATCTTACGAGCAGTACTTC. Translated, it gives CASSLSYEQYF.

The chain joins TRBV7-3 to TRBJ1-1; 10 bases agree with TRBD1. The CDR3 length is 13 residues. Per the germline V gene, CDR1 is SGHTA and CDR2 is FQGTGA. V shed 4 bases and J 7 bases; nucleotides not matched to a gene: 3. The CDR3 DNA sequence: TGTGCCAGCAGCTCGGGACAGGGGTTTGAAGCTTTCTTT. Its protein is CASSSGQGFEAFF.

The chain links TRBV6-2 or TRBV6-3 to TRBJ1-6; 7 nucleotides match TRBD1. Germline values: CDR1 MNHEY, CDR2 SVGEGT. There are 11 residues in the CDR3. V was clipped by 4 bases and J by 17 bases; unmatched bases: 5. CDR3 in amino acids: CASSLGQVFHF. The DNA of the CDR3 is TGTGCCAGCAGTTTAGGACAGGTCTTCCACTTT.

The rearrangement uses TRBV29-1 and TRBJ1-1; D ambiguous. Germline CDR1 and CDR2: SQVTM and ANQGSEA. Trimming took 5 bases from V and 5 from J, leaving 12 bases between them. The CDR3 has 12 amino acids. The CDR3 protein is CSVTPGETEAFF. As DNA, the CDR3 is TGCAGCGTTACCCCTGGGGAGACTGAAGCTTTCTTT.

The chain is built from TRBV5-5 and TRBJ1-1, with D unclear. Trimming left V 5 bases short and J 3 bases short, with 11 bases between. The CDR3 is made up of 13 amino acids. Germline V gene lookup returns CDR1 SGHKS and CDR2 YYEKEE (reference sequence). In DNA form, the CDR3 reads TGTGCCAGCAGTTTCGACGGGGACACTGAAGCTTTCTTT. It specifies CASSFDGDTEAFF.

The CDR3 nucleotides read TGTGCCAGTCGGGACCGCCCCAGGGGGACAAGTGAAAAACTGTTTTTT. Its translation is CASRDRPRGTSEKLFF. This chain links TRBV19 with TRBJ1-4; 7 nucleotides agree with TRBD1. The CDR3 runs to 16 residues. J lost 7 bases, V lost 8 bases, and 16 bases had no gene match. Looked up from germline, CDR1 is LNHDA and CDR2 is SQIVND (reference sequence).

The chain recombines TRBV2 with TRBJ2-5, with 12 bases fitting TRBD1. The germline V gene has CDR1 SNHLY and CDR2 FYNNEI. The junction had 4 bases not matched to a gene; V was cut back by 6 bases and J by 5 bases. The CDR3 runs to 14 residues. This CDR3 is CASSRDRGPETQYF. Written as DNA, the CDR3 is TGTGCCAGCAGCCGGGACAGGGGGCCGGAGACCCAGTACTTC. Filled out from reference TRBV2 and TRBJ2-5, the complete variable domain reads EPEVTQTPSHQVTQMGQEVILRCVPISNHLYFYWYRQILGQKVEFLVSFYNNEISEKSEIFDDQFSVERPDGSNFTLKIRSTKLEDSAMYFCASSRDRGPETQYFGPGTRLLVL.

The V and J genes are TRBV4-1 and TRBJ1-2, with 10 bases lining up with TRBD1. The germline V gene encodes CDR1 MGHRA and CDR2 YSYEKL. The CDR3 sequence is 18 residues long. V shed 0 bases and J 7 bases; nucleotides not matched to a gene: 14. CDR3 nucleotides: TGCGCCAGCAGCCAAGACCCCCTTTCCGTGGGGACAGGGGTTGGCTACACCTTC. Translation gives CASSQDPLSVGTGVGYTF.

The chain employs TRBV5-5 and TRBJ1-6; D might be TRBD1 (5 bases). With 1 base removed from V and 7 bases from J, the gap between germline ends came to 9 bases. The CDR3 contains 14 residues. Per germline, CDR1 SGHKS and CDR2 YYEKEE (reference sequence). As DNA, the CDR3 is TGTGCCAGCAGCTTGACAGGAAAGAATTCACCCCTCCACTTT. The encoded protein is CASSLTGKNSPLHF. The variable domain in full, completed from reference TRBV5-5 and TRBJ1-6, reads DAGVTQSPTHLIKTRGQQVTLRCSPISGHKSVSWYQQVLGQGPQFIFQYYEKEERGRGNFPDRFSARQFPNYSSELNVNALLLGDSALYLCASSLTGKNSPLHFGNGTRLTVT.

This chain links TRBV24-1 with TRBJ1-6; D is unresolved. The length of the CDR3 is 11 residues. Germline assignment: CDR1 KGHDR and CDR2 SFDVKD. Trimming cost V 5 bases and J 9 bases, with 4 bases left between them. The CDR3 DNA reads TGTGCCACCAGTGGAGGTTCACCCCTCCACTTT. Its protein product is CATSGGSPLHF.

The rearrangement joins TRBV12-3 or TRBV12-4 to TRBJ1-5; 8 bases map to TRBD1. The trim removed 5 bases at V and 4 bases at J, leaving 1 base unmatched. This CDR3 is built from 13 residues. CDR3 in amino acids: CASSRTGNQPQHF. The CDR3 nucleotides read TGTGCCAGCAGTAGGACAGGGAATCAGCCCCAGCATTTT.

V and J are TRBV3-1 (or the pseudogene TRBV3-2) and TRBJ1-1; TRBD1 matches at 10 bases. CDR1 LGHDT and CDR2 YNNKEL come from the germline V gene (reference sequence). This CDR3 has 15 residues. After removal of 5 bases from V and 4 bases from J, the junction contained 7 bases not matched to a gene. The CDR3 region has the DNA TGTGCCAGCAGCTTTCTAGGACAGGGGGGCACTGAAGCTTTCTTT. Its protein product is CASSFLGQGGTEAFF.

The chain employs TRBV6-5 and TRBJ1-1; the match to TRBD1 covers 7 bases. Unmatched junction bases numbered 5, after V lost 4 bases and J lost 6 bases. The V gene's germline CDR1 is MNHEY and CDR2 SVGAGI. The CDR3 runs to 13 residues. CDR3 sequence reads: CASSSTGEAEAFF. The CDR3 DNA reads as TGTGCCAGCAGTTCCACAGGGGAGGCTGAAGCTTTCTTT.

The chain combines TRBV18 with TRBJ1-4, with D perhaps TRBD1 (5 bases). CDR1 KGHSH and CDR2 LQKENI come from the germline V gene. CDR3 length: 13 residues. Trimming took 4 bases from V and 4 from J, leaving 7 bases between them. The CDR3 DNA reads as TGTGCCAGCTCACGGGGGGTTAATGAAAAACTGTTTTTT. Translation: CASSRGVNEKLFF.

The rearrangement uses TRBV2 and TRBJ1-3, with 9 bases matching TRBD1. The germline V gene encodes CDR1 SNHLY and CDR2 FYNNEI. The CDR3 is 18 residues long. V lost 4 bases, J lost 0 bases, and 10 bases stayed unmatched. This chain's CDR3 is CASSAFRDRESSGNTIYF. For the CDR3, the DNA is TGTGCCAGCAGTGCGTTCCGGGACAGGGAGAGCTCTGGAAACACCATATATTTT. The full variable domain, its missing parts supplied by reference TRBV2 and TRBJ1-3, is EPEVTQTPSHQVTQMGQEVILRCVPISNHLYFYWYRQILGQKVEFLVSFYNNEISEKSEIFDDQFSVERPDGSNFTLKIRSTKLEDSAMYFCASSAFRDRESSGNTIYFGEGSWLTVV.

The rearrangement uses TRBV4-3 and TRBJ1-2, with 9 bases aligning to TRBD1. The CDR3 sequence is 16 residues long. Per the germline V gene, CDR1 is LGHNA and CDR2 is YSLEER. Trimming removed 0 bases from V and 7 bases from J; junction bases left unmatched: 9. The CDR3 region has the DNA TGCGCCAGCAGCCAAGATCGGGGGACAGGGTATTTTGGCTACACCTTC. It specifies CASSQDRGTGYFGYTF.

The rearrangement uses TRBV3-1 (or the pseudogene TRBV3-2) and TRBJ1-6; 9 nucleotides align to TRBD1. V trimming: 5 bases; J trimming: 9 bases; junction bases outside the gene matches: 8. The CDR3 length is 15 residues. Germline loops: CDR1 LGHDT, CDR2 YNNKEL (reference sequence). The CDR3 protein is CASSNTGGRSSPLHF. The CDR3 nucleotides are TGTGCCAGCAGCAACACAGGGGGCCGAAGTTCACCCCTCCACTTT.

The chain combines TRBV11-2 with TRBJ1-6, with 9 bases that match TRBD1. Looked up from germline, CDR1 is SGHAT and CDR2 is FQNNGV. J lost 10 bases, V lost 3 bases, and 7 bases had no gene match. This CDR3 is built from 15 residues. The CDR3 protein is CASSLEGTGQSPLHF. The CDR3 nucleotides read TGTGCCAGCAGCTTGGAGGGGACAGGGCAATCACCCCTCCACTTT.

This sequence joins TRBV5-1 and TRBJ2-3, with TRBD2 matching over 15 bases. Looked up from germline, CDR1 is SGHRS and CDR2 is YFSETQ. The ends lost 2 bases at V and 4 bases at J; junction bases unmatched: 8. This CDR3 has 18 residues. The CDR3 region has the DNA TGCGCCAGCAGCTTCCTCGGACTAGCGGGGGGGTCGGCAGATACGCAGTATTTT. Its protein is CASSFLGLAGGSADTQYF.

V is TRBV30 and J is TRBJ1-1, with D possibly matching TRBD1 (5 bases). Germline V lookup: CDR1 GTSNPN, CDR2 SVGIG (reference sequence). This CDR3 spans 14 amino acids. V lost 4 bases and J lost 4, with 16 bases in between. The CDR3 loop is CAWTMGLRGTEAFF. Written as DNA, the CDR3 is TGTGCCTGGACCATGGGACTTCGCGGCACTGAAGCTTTCTTT.

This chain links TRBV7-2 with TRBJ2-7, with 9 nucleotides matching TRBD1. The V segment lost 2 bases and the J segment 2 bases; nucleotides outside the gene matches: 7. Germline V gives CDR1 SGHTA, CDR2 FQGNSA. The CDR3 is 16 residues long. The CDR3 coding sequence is TGTGCCAGCAGCTTACGACAGGGGGATGGACCCTACGAGCAGTACTTC. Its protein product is CASSLRQGDGPYEQYF. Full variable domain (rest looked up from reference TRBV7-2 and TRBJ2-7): GAGVSQSPSNKVTEKGKDVELRCDPISGHTALYWYRQSLGQGLEFLIYFQGNSAPDKSGLPSDRFSAERTGGSVSTLTIQRTQQEDSAVYLCASSLRQGDGPYEQYFGPGTRLTVT.

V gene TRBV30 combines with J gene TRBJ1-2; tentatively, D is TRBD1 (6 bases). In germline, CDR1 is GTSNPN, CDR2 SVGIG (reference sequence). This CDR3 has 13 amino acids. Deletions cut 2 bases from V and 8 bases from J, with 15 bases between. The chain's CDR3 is CAWSSTGETGYTF. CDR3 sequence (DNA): TGTGCCTGGAGTTCGACAGGAGAGACCGGCTACACCTTC.

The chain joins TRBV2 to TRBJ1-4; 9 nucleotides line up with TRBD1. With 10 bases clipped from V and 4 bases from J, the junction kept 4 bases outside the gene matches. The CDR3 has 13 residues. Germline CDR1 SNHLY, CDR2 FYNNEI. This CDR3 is CATQGANNEKLFF. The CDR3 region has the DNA TGTGCCACACAGGGGGCTAATAATGAAAAACTGTTTTTT.

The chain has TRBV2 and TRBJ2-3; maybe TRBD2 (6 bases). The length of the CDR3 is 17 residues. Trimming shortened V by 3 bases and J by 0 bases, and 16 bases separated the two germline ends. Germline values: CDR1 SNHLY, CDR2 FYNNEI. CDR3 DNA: TGTGCCAGCAGTGATGTTAGAACGGGGGAAAGCACAGATACGCAGTATTTT. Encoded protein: CASSDVRTGESTDTQYF.

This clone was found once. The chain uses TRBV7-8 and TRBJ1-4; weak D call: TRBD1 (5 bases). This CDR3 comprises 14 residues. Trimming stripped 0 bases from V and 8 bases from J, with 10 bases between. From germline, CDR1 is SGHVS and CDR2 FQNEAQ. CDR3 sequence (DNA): TGTGCCAGCAGCTTAGCGCCAGGGATCGAAAAACTGTTTTTT. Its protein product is CASSLAPGIEKLFF.

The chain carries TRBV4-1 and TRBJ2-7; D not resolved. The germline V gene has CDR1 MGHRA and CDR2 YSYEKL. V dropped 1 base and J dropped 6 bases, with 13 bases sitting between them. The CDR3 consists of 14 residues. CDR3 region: CASSQVNSVAEQYF. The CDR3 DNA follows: TGCGCCAGCAGCCAAGTTAATTCGGTCGCCGAGCAGTACTTC.

CDR3 sequence: CASSQAHTRRIVGNTIYF. CDR3 sequence (DNA): TGTGCCAGCAGCCAAGCCCACACCCGAAGGATAGTCGGGAACACCATATATTTT. The rearrangement uses TRBV3-1 (or the pseudogene TRBV3-2) and TRBJ1-3; no definite D call. V lost 1 base to trimming and J lost 7 bases, with 23 bases between them. The CDR3 has 18 residues. Per germline, CDR1 LGHDT and CDR2 YNNKEL (reference sequence).